The 27 T cell receptor beta chains below were found in one sample sequenced in a study of OX40 agonist ivuxolimab in advanced cancers. The assay was immunoSEQ multiplex PCR, and TCRdb's table has in-frame clones only and misses some. Found here are 75,000 to 100,000 clones, approximately 90% of them singletons; the top ten hold over 1.5%. This sample comprised CD4+ or CD8+ T cells sorted from blood, obtained in a trial of the OX40 agonist ivuxolimab. Every receptor here comes from an adult with an advanced solid tumor such as melanoma, head and neck, liver or kidney cancer.

The chain links TRBV5-1 to TRBJ2-3, with 9 bases identical to TRBD2. V was pared by 0 bases and J by 0 bases, with 2 bases of the junction left unmatched. This CDR3 contains 16 residues. Germline loops: CDR1 SGHRS, CDR2 YFSETQ. In DNA, the CDR3 is TGCGCCAGCAGCTTGGCCACTAGCGGGAGCACAGATACGCAGTATTTT. This sequence encodes CASSLATSGSTDTQYF. The complete variable domain, with remaining parts taken from reference TRBV5-1 and TRBJ2-3, reads KAGVTQTPRYLIKTRGQQVTLSCSPISGHRSVSWYQQTPGQGLQFLFEYFSETQRNKGNFPGRFSGRQFSNSRSEMNVSTLELGDSALYLCASSLATSGSTDTQYFGPGTRLTVL.

CDR3 residues: CASSLDLAGGREQYF. CDR3 in DNA: TGTGCCAGCAGCTTGGATCTAGCGGGAGGTCGGGAGCAGTACTTC. The chain couples TRBV5-5 to TRBJ2-7; the match to TRBD2 covers 11 bases. Germline V CDR1 and CDR2: SGHKS, YYEKEE (reference sequence). With V trimmed by 0 bases and J by 7 bases, 6 bases remained unmatched. The CDR3 totals 15 residues.

This clone was counted a single time. This sequence joins TRBV5-1 and TRBJ2-1, with a tentative D call TRBD1 (6 bases). Deletions cut 0 bases from V and 8 bases from J, with 21 bases between. From germline, CDR1 is SGHRS and CDR2 YFSETQ. This CDR3 is 17 amino acids long. CDR3 in amino acids: CASSLVSGTPRGDEQFF. CDR3 coding DNA: TGCGCCAGCAGCTTGGTTTCCGGGACACCCCGAGGGGATGAGCAGTTCTTC.

The chain is built from TRBV2 and TRBJ2-5, with 10 bases lining up with TRBD2. After removal of 4 bases from V and 4 bases from J, the junction contained 3 bases not matched to a gene. The length of the CDR3 is 14 residues. Germline V gene lookup returns CDR1 SNHLY and CDR2 FYNNEI. In DNA form, the CDR3 reads TGTGCCAGCAGTGCTCTAGCGGGAGCAGAGACCCAGTACTTC. Its protein is CASSALAGAETQYF.

This rearrangement joins TRBV28 to TRBJ2-2; TRBD2 matches 7 bases. Germline CDR1 is MDHEN and CDR2 is SYDVKM. CDR3 length: 16 amino acids. The V and J ends lost 6 bases and 3 bases, in that order; junction bases with no gene match: 10. The CDR3 DNA reads TGTGCCAGCAGCCAAGTAGGACTAGGGGACACCGGGGAGCTGTTTTTT. Residues: CASSQVGLGDTGELFF.

This clone has only a few counts. This chain connects TRBV28 to TRBJ1-4, with D uncertain. V was shortened by 4 bases and J by 3 bases, with 6 bases between the two germline ends. The CDR3 extends over 13 amino acids. CDR1 is MDHEN and CDR2 is SYDVKM in the germline V gene. CDR3 region: CASSSPANEKLFF. The CDR3, as DNA: TGTGCCAGCAGTTCACCCGCTAATGAAAAACTGTTTTTT.

In this sample, this clone turned up once. The chain uses TRBV7-2 and TRBJ2-7, with no clear D. The CDR3 has 12 amino acids. V was cut by 1 base and J by 3 bases, with 4 bases left in between. Germline CDR1 and CDR2: SGHTA and FQGNSA. The CDR3 is CASSLVFYEQYF. The CDR3 nucleotides read TGTGCCAGCAGCTTAGTATTCTACGAGCAGTACTTC.

The rearrangement links TRBV6-1 to TRBJ1-1, with no clear D. Germline lookup yields CDR1 MNHNS and CDR2 SASEGT. The CDR3 contains 13 residues. V shed 4 bases and J shed 3 bases, with 9 bases lying between them. This chain's CDR3 is CASSGHRDTEAFF. Here the CDR3 DNA reads TGTGCCAGCAGTGGGCACCGAGACACTGAAGCTTTCTTT.

J is TRBJ2-2 and V is TRBV7-6; D ambiguous. The CDR3 length is 15 residues. V lost 1 base, J lost 5 bases, and 11 bases lay in between. CDR1 is SGHVS, CDR2 FNYEAQ, per germline. The CDR3 sequence is CASSLVHYQTGELFF. In DNA form, the CDR3 reads TGTGCCAGCAGCTTAGTGCACTATCAAACCGGGGAGCTGTTTTTT.

This chain uses TRBV5-1 with TRBJ2-1; 8 nucleotides align to TRBD2. Trimming removed 5 bases from V and 0 bases from J; junction bases left unmatched: 4. This CDR3 comprises 15 residues. Germline CDR1 SGHRS, CDR2 YFSETQ. CDR3 in amino acids: CASSTGTSSYNEQFF. DNA for the CDR3: TGCGCCAGCAGTACCGGGACTAGCTCCTACAATGAGCAGTTCTTC.

The chain joins TRBV5-1 to TRBJ1-1; TRBD1 might be the D (6 bases). Per germline, CDR1 SGHRS and CDR2 YFSETQ. The CDR3 has 13 amino acids. V was cut by 1 base and J by 3 bases, with 7 bases left in between. CDR3 sequence reads: CASSLSGDTEAFF. DNA for the CDR3: TGCGCCAGCAGCTTGTCAGGGGACACTGAAGCTTTCTTT.

The chain employs TRBV12-5 and TRBJ1-1; D is unclear. Trimming cost V 1 base and J 11 bases, with 11 bases left between them. Germline assignment: CDR1 LGHNT and CDR2 FRNRAP. This CDR3 region has 12 residues. The DNA of the CDR3 is TGTGCTAGTGGTTTGGGACGGCAGTGGGCTTTCTTT. Encoded protein: CASGLGRQWAFF.

CDR3 region: CASSYSSGVNQPQHF. The CDR3 region has the DNA TGTGCCAGCAGTTACTCGTCAGGGGTCAATCAGCCCCAGCATTTT. The chain recombines TRBV6-6 with TRBJ1-5, with D tentatively TRBD1 (6 bases). The CDR3 loop spans 15 amino acids. Germline V gene lookup returns CDR1 MNHNY and CDR2 SVGAGI (reference sequence). V shed 0 bases and J shed 3 bases, with 9 bases lying between them.

The chain carries TRBV9 and TRBJ2-1; 7 bases are shared with TRBD1. CDR3 length: 15 amino acids. Trimming at V came to 2 bases and at J to 8 bases, leaving 10 bases not matched to a gene. Germline-derived CDR1 and CDR2 are SGDLS and YYNGEE. CDR3 protein: CASSVSPEGAYEQFF. The CDR3 coding sequence is TGTGCCAGCAGCGTTTCCCCCGAGGGGGCGTATGAGCAGTTCTTC.

This sequence joins TRBV5-1 and TRBJ2-5, with TRBD2 as a possible D gene (6 bases). The CDR3 totals 12 residues. V dropped 5 bases and J dropped 4 bases, with 9 bases sitting between them. Germline V gives CDR1 SGHRS, CDR2 YFSETQ. The CDR3 reads CASSSGAETQYF. For the CDR3, the DNA is TGCGCCAGCAGTTCGGGAGCAGAGACCCAGTACTTC.

The chain is built from TRBV6-1 and TRBJ2-3; possibly TRBD2 for D (6 bases). The ends were cut back, 3 bases at V and 6 bases at J, with 13 bases in the middle. The V gene's germline CDR1 is MNHNS and CDR2 SASEGT. This CDR3 is built from 14 residues. CDR3 nucleotides: TGTGCCAGCAGTGACGGCGGGGTCAGGGATACGCAGTATTTT. It codes for CASSDGGVRDTQYF.

This clone was observed once. The chain uses TRBV28 and TRBJ2-6, with D possibly being TRBD1 (8 bases). The CDR3 consists of 17 residues. CDR1 is MDHEN, CDR2 SYDVKM, per germline. V was trimmed by 2 bases and J by 4 bases, leaving 15 bases between them. The CDR3 region has the DNA TGTGCCAGCAGTTTAACAGGGGGGGCCTTCGGGGCCAACGTCCTGACTTTC. Translating gives CASSLTGGAFGANVLTF.

This chain connects TRBV2 to TRBJ1-2; 12 bases align to TRBD1. CDR3 size: 14 residues. Germline V gene sequence: CDR1 SNHLY, CDR2 FYNNEI. V was pared by 6 bases and J by 4 bases, with 3 bases of the junction left unmatched. CDR3 sequence (DNA): TGTGCCAGCAGGGGGACAGGGGGCGGCTATGGCTACACCTTC. Encoded protein: CASRGTGGGYGYTF.

V is TRBV5-6 and J is TRBJ1-1; TRBD1 might be the D (5 bases). Germline assignment: CDR1 SGHDT and CDR2 YYEEEE. Trimming pared 3 bases from V and 1 base from J, leaving 19 bases between. This CDR3 is 17 amino acids long. The CDR3 nucleotides are TGTGCCAGCAGCTGGGGCGGGGAGATAGGCAGGAACACTGAAGCTTTCTTT. Translation gives CASSWGGEIGRNTEAFF.

This clone was observed a handful of times. The chain uses TRBV28 and TRBJ1-2; 9 bases fit TRBD1. Germline assignment: CDR1 MDHEN and CDR2 SYDVKM. J lost 8 bases, V lost 6 bases, and 10 bases had no gene match. This CDR3 comprises 14 residues. CDR3: CASRITQGAGGYTF. The CDR3 bases are TGTGCCAGCAGGATAACACAGGGGGCGGGCGGCTACACCTTC.

The rearrangement joins TRBV11-2 to TRBJ1-2; D unclear. Germline CDR1 reads SGHAT; CDR2 reads FQNNGV. V shed 2 bases and J shed 4 bases, with 14 bases lying between them. This CDR3 spans 15 amino acids. The CDR3 sequence: CASSLYRDPAYGYTF. The DNA of the CDR3 is TGTGCCAGCAGCTTATACAGAGACCCTGCCTATGGCTACACCTTC.

The V and J genes are TRBV6-5 and TRBJ2-5; 7 nucleotides align to TRBD2. The CDR3 runs to 15 residues. Germline trimming cut 2 bases from V and 3 bases from J; bases unmatched to any gene: 6. CDR1 is MNHEY, CDR2 SVGAGI, per germline. In nucleotides, the CDR3 is TGTGCCAGCAGTTACGGGGTGGCGGGAGAAGAGACCCAGTACTTC. As protein: CASSYGVAGEETQYF.

The gene calls are TRBV28 and TRBJ1-2, with D unresolved. CDR1 and CDR2 from the germline V gene are MDHEN and SYDVKM. Trimming cost V 5 bases and J 8 bases, with 9 bases left between them. The CDR3 is 11 amino acids. CDR3 nucleotide sequence: TGTGCCAGCAGTCCCTCGTCGGGCTACACCTTC. Protein: CASSPSSGYTF.

This clone was found once. This sequence joins TRBV29-1 and TRBJ2-1; TRBD1 aligns across 7 bases. This CDR3 spans 13 amino acids. CDR1 and CDR2 (germline): SQVTM, ANQGSEA. The J segment lost 9 bases and the V segment lost 3 bases, leaving 8 bases of the junction unmatched. The chain's CDR3 is CSVDADRDGEQFF. CDR3 DNA: TGCAGCGTTGACGCTGACAGGGACGGTGAGCAGTTCTTC.

The V and J genes are TRBV21-1 and TRBJ2-1; the table's D gene call, TRBD2, was not cross checked with the DNA. TRBV21-1 is deemed a pseudogene. The CDR3 spans 19 residues. CDR3 DNA: TGTGCCAGCAGCAAAAGCCCCGGGACTAGCGGGAGCTCCTACAATGAGCAGTTCTTC. Translated, it gives CASSKSPGTSGSSYNEQFF.

This chain joins TRBV7-8 and TRBJ1-1; 8 nucleotides line up with TRBD1. J was trimmed by 5 bases and V by 5 bases; bases with no gene match: 13. This CDR3 has 16 residues. Germline V CDR1 and CDR2: SGHVS, FQNEAQ. This chain's CDR3 is CASSSRMTGDGTEAFF. CDR3 in DNA: TGTGCCAGCAGCAGTAGAATGACAGGGGATGGTACTGAAGCTTTCTTT.

The chain combines TRBV11-2 with TRBJ2-7, with 10 bases lining up with TRBD2. Unmatched junction bases numbered 2, after V lost 5 bases and J lost 1 base. In germline, CDR1 is SGHAT, CDR2 FQNNGV. The CDR3 contains 14 residues. The CDR3 protein is CASSVLAGSYEQYF. The CDR3 DNA reads TGTGCCAGCAGCGTACTAGCGGGGTCCTACGAGCAGTACTTC.